This T cell receptor (beta chain) was obtained from a study of human T cells and chemical hapten exposure. Study findings and constraints: Expanded TCRs formed significantly more large CDR3 similarity clusters than controls. No shift was seen in TCRs above 1 in 1000 frequency with DPC sensitization. Healthy individuals' immune responses may differ from those of donors, who had alopecia.

Each CDR3 protein gets one entry after TCRdb re-called the RACE reads with MiXCR. The table lists 50,000 to 65,000 distinct CDR3 sequences, about 9.4% of them singletons. The sample holds many counts of this clonotype. Its antigen is undetermined. CDR3 size: 14 residues. V was cut by 1 base and J by 5 bases, with 11 bases left in between. Described time point: pre-sensitization, week 0. Stated treatment: therapeutic diphenylcyclopropenone sensitization with weekly scalp DPC. Donation of samples came from alopecia patients who were 18 to 70 years old and suitable for DPC. Sequenced here: whole blood, sampled in connection with sensitization to the hapten diphenylcyclopropenone (DPC). The chain links TRBV12-3 or TRBV12-4 to TRBJ2-5; D unclear. The source of this sequence is a woman in her 40s with alopecia areata. Some clones in this sample may be carry-over from other donors' samples. This CDR3 is CASSLDARRETQYF. The CDR3 DNA reads as TGTGCCAGCAGTTTAGATGCCCGCCGGGAGACCCAGTACTTC.